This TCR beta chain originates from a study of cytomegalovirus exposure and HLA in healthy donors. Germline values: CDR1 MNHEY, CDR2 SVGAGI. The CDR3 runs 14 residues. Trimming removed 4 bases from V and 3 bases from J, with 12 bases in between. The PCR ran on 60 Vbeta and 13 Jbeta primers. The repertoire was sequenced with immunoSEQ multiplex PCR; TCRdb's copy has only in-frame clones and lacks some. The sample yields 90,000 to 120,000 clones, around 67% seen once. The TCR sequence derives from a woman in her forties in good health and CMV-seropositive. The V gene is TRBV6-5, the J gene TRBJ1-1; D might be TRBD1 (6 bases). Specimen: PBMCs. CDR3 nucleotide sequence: TGTGCCAGCAGTTCCTACAGGGAGCACACTGAAGCTTTCTTT. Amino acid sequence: CASSSYREHTEAFF.